The T cell receptor (beta chain) described here comes from a study of metastatic and nonmetastatic thyroid tumors. Whole-study context: It was across blood and tumor or nodule tissue from malignant and benign thyroid patients that repertoires were compared.

TCRdb ran MiXCR on the PCR reads. The data hold more than 15,000 clones, with 25% to 30% observed a single time. This CDR3 comprises 15 residues. CDR1 is MNHNS and CDR2 is SASEGT in the germline V gene. The V end was cut by 6 bases, the J end by 4 bases, with 18 bases between. Of note for this clone: The antigen is not known.

Study conclusions and caveats: Compared with benign nodules, malignant thyroid tumors were reported to have significantly higher TCR beta diversity in both blood and tumor.

All patients were untreated before thyroid surgery. This TCR was sampled from a female donor with papillary thyroid cancer or a benign thyroid nodule (not recorded which). Some clones in this sample may be carry-over from other donors' samples. The rearrangement links TRBV6-1 to TRBJ1-2, with D uncertain. Sequencing used adjacent normal tissue. The CDR3 here is CASSPIQWPGYGYTF. Here the CDR3 DNA reads TGTGCCAGCAGCCCCATCCAGTGGCCTGGCTATGGCTACACCTTC.